The rows below give T cell receptor beta chains drawn from one sample of a study of T cell responses to AZD1222 COVID-19 vaccine. The table came from immunoSEQ multiplex PCR; TCRdb's copy has only in-frame clones and leaves some out. Altogether some 96,000 clones are present, nearly 95% being singletons, with the ten largest covering under 2%. The sequencing used peripheral blood, collected on day 0 of AZD1222 vaccination. The origin of the receptors is an adult in good health. Each CDR3 is given with its conserved first and last residue. D genes are given only for firm matches. Clone size is given for some rows only: seen once, a few or many times, or a class if the clone is expanded.

v_call	j_call	d_call	clone_size	cdr3_nt	cdr3_aa
TRBV6-5	TRBJ2-1	-	-	TGTGCCAGCAGGGGTTGGGGTTCTGATGAGCAGTTCTTC	CASRGWGSDEQFF
TRBV7-9	TRBJ1-6	TRBD1	-	TGTGCCAGCAGCTTAGAGACAGGGGATTCACCCCTCCACTTT	CASSLETGDSPLHF
TRBV7-6	TRBJ2-1	TRBD2	-	TGTGCCAGCAGCTTAGACGGCGGGAGGGATGAGCAGTTCTTC	CASSLDGGRDEQFF
TRBV18	TRBJ2-1	-	-	TGTGCCAGCTCACTCGCGGTGAGCTCCTACAATGAGCAGTTCTTC	CASSLAVSSYNEQFF
TRBV6-5	TRBJ1-6	-	-	TGTGCCAGCAGTTACTCCGCACGTCATTATAATTCACCCCTCCACTTT	CASSYSARHYNSPLHF
TRBV6-5	TRBJ1-1	-	-	TGTGCCAGCAGTTACCGAACCAAAGGGGACACTGAAGCTTTCTTT	CASSYRTKGDTEAFF
TRBV7-9	TRBJ1-5	TRBD1	-	TGTGCCAGCAGCTTAGTCACAGGGGCAGATCAGCCCCAGCATTTT	CASSLVTGADQPQHF
TRBV9	TRBJ2-7	-	-	TGTGCCAGCACCGTAGGAGGGGGCGCGGACTACGAGCAGTACTTC	CASTVGGGADYEQYF
TRBV30	TRBJ2-7	-	-	TGTGCCTGGAGTATGGACCCTACCTACGAGCAGTACTTC	CAWSMDPTYEQYF
TRBV28	TRBJ2-2	TRBD1	-	TGTGCCAGCAGTTCACTGGACAGGGAGCTAGGGGAGCTGTTTTTT	CASSSLDRELGELFF
TRBV28	TRBJ2-1	-	-	TGTGCCAGCAGTTCCACTTCTAGCGAGCAGTTCTTC	CASSSTSSEQFF
TRBV5-1	TRBJ2-1	-	-	TGCGCCAGCACCCCTGGCGGGGTGGACAATGAGCAGTTCTTC	CASTPGGVDNEQFF
TRBV18	TRBJ2-7	TRBD1	-	TGTGCCAGCTCACCGGCTGGACAGGGTACTTACGAGCAGTACTTC	CASSPAGQGTYEQYF
TRBV18	TRBJ2-1	-	-	TGTGCCAGCTCACAGCCCAGACTAAGAATCTACAATGAGCAGTTCTTC	CASSQPRLRIYNEQFF
TRBV7-9	TRBJ2-5	-	-	TGTGCCAGCAGCCCCCCCGGAGGGCAAGAGACCCAGTACTTC	CASSPPGGQETQYF
TRBV4-2	TRBJ2-2	-	-	TGTGCCAGCAGCCAAGAAATGTTGGGGACCGGGGAGCTGTTTTTT	CASSQEMLGTGELFF
TRBV5-4	TRBJ2-7	TRBD1	few	TGTGCCAGCAGCCCCGGACAGGGGGGTTACGAGCAGTACTTC	CASSPGQGGYEQYF
TRBV28	TRBJ1-5	-	-	TGTGCCAGCAGTGGCCCTCAGGATCATCAGCCCCAGCATTTT	CASSGPQDHQPQHF
TRBV5-4	TRBJ1-2	TRBD1	-	TGTGCCAGCAGCTCCGAGACAGGGCAGGGCTACACCTTC	CASSSETGQGYTF
TRBV5-1	TRBJ1-4	TRBD1	-	TGCGCCAGCAGCCTCAGGGGGGATCTCTTAACTAATGAAAAACTGTTTTTT	CASSLRGDLLTNEKLFF
TRBV28	TRBJ2-7	-	-	TGTGCCAGCAGTTCCCGTTACGAGCAGTACTTC	CASSSRYEQYF
TRBV5-5	TRBJ1-1	-	-	TGTGCCAGCAGCCCGGAGGGGATGGAGGACACTGAAGCTTTCTTT	CASSPEGMEDTEAFF
TRBV27	TRBJ1-2	TRBD1	-	TGTGCCAGCAGCCTCTATGACAGGGTCTCTGGCTACACCTTC	CASSLYDRVSGYTF
TRBV11-2	TRBJ1-3	-	-	TGTGCCAGCAGCTTACGAAGTCAGAACACCATATATTTT	CASSLRSQNTIYF
TRBV9	TRBJ2-2	-	-	TGTGCCAGCAGCGTATACAACACCGGGGAGCTGTTTTTT	CASSVYNTGELFF
TRBV9	TRBJ1-6	-	-	TGTGCCAGCAGCACAGCAGGACGAGGATCACCCCTCCACTTT	CASSTAGRGSPLHF
TRBV19	TRBJ2-7	-	-	TGTGCCAGTAGTAGAGTCGCGAGCTCCTACGAGCAGTACTTC	CASSRVASSYEQYF
TRBV6-1	TRBJ1-1	-	-	TGTGCCAGCAGTGAAAAGGAGAACACTGAAGCTTTCTTT	CASSEKENTEAFF
TRBV15	TRBJ1-4	-	-	TGTGCCACCAGCAGAGATCTAGGGAGTGGTGGGGAAAAACTGTTTTTT	CATSRDLGSGGEKLFF
TRBV11-3	TRBJ2-1	-	-	TGTGCCAGCAGCATCGGAGTGGCCTCCTACAATGAGCAGTTCTTC	CASSIGVASYNEQFF
TRBV2	TRBJ2-1	TRBD2	-	TGTGCCAGCAGTGAAACTAAGACTAGCGGGGAGCAGTTCTTC	CASSETKTSGEQFF
TRBV29-1	TRBJ2-3	TRBD2	-	TGCAGCGTTGAAACCCCACTAGCGGGACGATCGGATACGCAGTATTTT	CSVETPLAGRSDTQYF
TRBV7-8	TRBJ1-6	TRBD1	once	TGTGCCAGCAGCTTGGACAGGGGGCTTTCACCCCTCCACTTT	CASSLDRGLSPLHF
TRBV5-4	TRBJ2-1	TRBD1	-	TGTGCCAGCAGCGCGGACAGGGGAAAGTACAATGAGCAGTTCTTC	CASSADRGKYNEQFF
TRBV11-3	TRBJ2-3	-	-	TGTGCCAGCAGCTTAGATCGCGACACCGATACGCAGTATTTT	CASSLDRDTDTQYF
TRBV6-5	TRBJ2-7	TRBD1	-	TGTGCCAGCAGCCGTGGACAGGTCTCCTACGAGCAGTACTTC	CASSRGQVSYEQYF
TRBV11-3	TRBJ2-1	-	-	TGTGCCAGCAGCTTAGGACAGTCCGATTTGAATGAGCAGTTCTTC	CASSLGQSDLNEQFF
TRBV7-9	TRBJ1-2	-	few	TGTGCCAGCAGCTTAGAACGACACAACAACCACTATGGCTACACCTTC	CASSLERHNNHYGYTF
TRBV24-1	TRBJ2-5	TRBD2	-	TGTGCCCCTCCGAGGACTAGCGGGAGGGGCAAGCAAGAGACCCAGTACTTC	CAPPRTSGRGKQETQYF
TRBV30	TRBJ1-5	TRBD1	-	TGTGCCTGTGACAGGGGGATTTTCGGGAATCAGCCCCAGCATTTT	CACDRGIFGNQPQHF
TRBV13	TRBJ1-5	TRBD1	-	TGTGCCAGCAGCTTAGGCAGGGGGAGCAATCAGCCCCAGCATTTT	CASSLGRGSNQPQHF
TRBV6-6	TRBJ1-3	TRBD1	-	TGTGCCAGCAGTTCTTTGGGAGGGGGCGATGGAAACACCATATATTTT	CASSSLGGGDGNTIYF
TRBV13	TRBJ2-1	TRBD2	-	TGTGCCAGCAGCTCCCGCCCGGCCGGGGGGGATGAGCAGTTCTTC	CASSSRPAGGDEQFF
TRBV6-1	TRBJ1-1	-	-	TGTGCCAGCAGTGAAGTGGTAGTGAAAGCTTTCTTT	CASSEVVVKAFF
TRBV5-1	TRBJ2-7	TRBD1	-	TGCGCCAGCACCAAGGACAGGGGTTGGGGGGAGCAGTACTTC	CASTKDRGWGEQYF
TRBV3-1/TRBV3-2	TRBJ2-7	-	-	TGTGCCAGCAGCCATGGGAGCTCCTACGAGCAGTACTTC	CASSHGSSYEQYF
TRBV4-1	TRBJ2-1	-	-	TGCGCCAGCAGCCAAAATCGTGTCGGCGGTGGAGGCAATGAGCAGTTCTTC	CASSQNRVGGGGNEQFF
TRBV15	TRBJ2-2	-	-	TGTGCCACCAGCAGAGGAGGTCCCGCGGCGGGAACCTCGAACACCGGGGAGCTGTTTTTT	CATSRGGPAAGTSNTGELFF
TRBV7-9	TRBJ1-5	TRBD1	-	TGTGCCAGCCAAGGGGGCGCCTCGAGCAATCAGCCCCAGCATTTT	CASQGGASSNQPQHF
TRBV5-1	TRBJ2-1	TRBD2	-	TGCGCCAGCAGCTGGTACCCTAGCGGTAGCTCCTACAATGAGCAGTTCTTC	CASSWYPSGSSYNEQFF